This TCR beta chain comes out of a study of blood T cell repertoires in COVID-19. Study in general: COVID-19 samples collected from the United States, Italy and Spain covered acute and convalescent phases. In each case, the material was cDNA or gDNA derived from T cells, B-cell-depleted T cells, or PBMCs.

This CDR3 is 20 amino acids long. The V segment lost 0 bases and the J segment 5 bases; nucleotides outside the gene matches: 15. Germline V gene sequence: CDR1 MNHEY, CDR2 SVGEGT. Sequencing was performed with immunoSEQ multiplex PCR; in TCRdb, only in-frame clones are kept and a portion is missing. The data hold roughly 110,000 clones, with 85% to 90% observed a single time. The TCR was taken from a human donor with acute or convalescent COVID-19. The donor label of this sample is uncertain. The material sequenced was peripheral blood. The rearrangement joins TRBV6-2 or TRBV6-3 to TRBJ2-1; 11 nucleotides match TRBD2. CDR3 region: CASSYSTSGGTTKAHNEQFF. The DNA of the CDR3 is TGTGCCAGCAGTTACTCAACTAGCGGGGGTACTACAAAGGCACACAATGAGCAGTTCTTC.